This T cell receptor beta chain is drawn from a study of blood T cell repertoires in COVID-19. Cohort placement rested on clinical history that participants reported themselves. Exposed enrollees encountered a COVID-19 case at some point within 2 weeks before study entry. Study processing details: Amplification of reference gene primers provided the estimated nucleated cell counts. The assay was immunoSEQ multiplex PCR, and TCRdb's table has in-frame clones only and misses some. V, J and clone size are those of that table, while D and trimming were read from the DNA. In the table there are approximately 220,000 clones, approximately 83% of which are singletons. V was clipped by 7 bases and J by 7 bases, with 18 bases between them. Germline CDR1 SGHRS, CDR2 YFSETQ. This CDR3 is 13 amino acids long.

This chain uses TRBV5-1 with TRBJ2-7; D is perhaps TRBD1 (6 bases). Sequenced input: PBMCs or T cells enriched from blood (not recorded which). This TCR was sampled from a middle-aged woman who had been exposed to COVID-19. The CDR3 reads CASGETGPGEQYF. CDR3 nucleotide sequence: TGCGCCAGCGGGGAAACAGGGCCGGGGGAGCAGTACTTC.